These T cell receptor beta chains were read from a single sample in a study of shared clonotypes between healthy human individuals. The assay was immunoSEQ multiplex PCR, and TCRdb's table has in-frame clones only and misses some. The sample includes more than 2,000,000 clones, roughly 92% of them seen just once. Sequencing was performed on naive CD4+ T cells sorted from blood. Receptor source: a man aged 18 to 29 in good health. CDR3s include the opening cysteine and the closing phenylalanine or tryptophan. A D gene is named only where the DNA matches it firmly. Size is stated for part of the rows, as once, few or many counts, or as a class when the clone is expanded.

J,size,length,V,D,CDR3,DNA
TRBJ2-2,-,16,TRBV9,-,CASSVIGTSPTGELFF,TGTGCCAGCAGCGTAATAGGGACATCACCTACCGGGGAGCTGTTTTTT
TRBJ2-1,-,18,TRBV19,TRBD2,CASSLGGRAPFRNNEQFF,TGTGCCAGTAGTTTAGGCGGGAGGGCCCCTTTTAGGAACAATGAGCAGTTCTTC
TRBJ2-5,-,17,TRBV4-3,-,CASSQDLGQENEETQYF,TGCGCCAGCAGCCAAGATCTTGGGCAGGAGAACGAAGAGACCCAGTACTTC
TRBJ2-7,once,15,TRBV4-3,TRBD2,CASSQLAGGSYEQYF,TGCGCCAGCAGCCAACTAGCGGGAGGGTCCTACGAGCAGTACTTC
TRBJ2-7,-,15,TRBV6-5,TRBD2,CASSYGTSGLYEQYF,TGTGCCAGCAGTTACGGGACTAGTGGACTCTACGAGCAGTACTTC
TRBJ1-2,once,15,TRBV7-2,TRBD1,CASSPDRGANYGYTF,TGTGCCAGCAGCCCCGACAGGGGCGCTAACTATGGCTACACCTTC
TRBJ2-3,-,19,TRBV11-3,TRBD2,CASSSVPGPSGFPGDTQYF,TGTGCCAGCAGCTCGGTCCCCGGGCCTAGCGGGTTTCCCGGAGATACGCAGTATTTT
TRBJ1-2,-,14,TRBV27,TRBD1,CASSRDRENYGYTF,TGTGCCAGCAGTCGGGACAGGGAGAACTATGGCTACACCTTC
TRBJ2-7,-,15,TRBV7-9,-,CASSYGSPTPYEQYF,TGTGCCAGCAGCTACGGATCACCAACCCCCTACGAGCAGTACTTC
TRBJ2-7,-,17,TRBV7-2,TRBD2,CASSLPGLAGVSYEQYF,TGTGCCAGCAGCTTACCGGGACTAGCGGGAGTCTCCTACGAGCAGTACTTC
TRBJ1-2,-,15,TRBV4-1,-,CASSQDRQPLYGYTF,TGCGCCAGCAGCCAAGATCGACAGCCCCTCTATGGCTACACCTTC
TRBJ2-1,once,17,TRBV9,TRBD1,CASSVAGTGASRSEQFF,TGTGCCAGCAGCGTAGCCGGGACAGGGGCTAGTCGGAGCGAGCAGTTCTTC
TRBJ1-2,-,12,TRBV14,-,CASSQISEGYTF,TGTGCCAGCAGCCAGATATCGGAGGGCTACACCTTC
TRBJ2-1,-,15,TRBV19,TRBD2,CASSLGTSGVDEQFF,TGTGCCAGTAGTCTCGGGACTAGCGGGGTAGATGAGCAGTTCTTC
TRBJ1-2,-,15,TRBV28,TRBD1,CASRPRDRPLYGYTF,TGTGCCAGCAGGCCCCGGGACAGACCACTCTATGGCTACACCTTC
TRBJ2-1,few,14,TRBV5-1,-,CASSLAVSYNEQFF,TGCGCCAGCAGCTTAGCGGTGTCCTACAATGAGCAGTTCTTC
TRBJ1-6,-,18,TRBV5-1,TRBD1,CASSRTGDSSSYNSPLHF,TGCGCCAGCAGCAGGACAGGGGACAGCAGCTCCTATAATTCACCCCTCCACTTT
TRBJ2-7,-,13,TRBV9,-,CASSEGLGGEQYF,TGTGCCAGCAGCGAAGGACTGGGGGGCGAGCAGTACTTC
TRBJ2-7,-,15,TRBV7-2,-,CASSLGHEIGYEQYF,TGTGCCAGCAGCTTAGGTCACGAAATTGGCTACGAGCAGTACTTC
TRBJ1-2,-,17,TRBV4-3,-,CASSQDKSLPGPYGYTF,TGCGCCAGCAGCCAAGATAAGAGTTTACCGGGCCCTTATGGCTACACCTTC
TRBJ2-3,-,15,TRBV29-1,TRBD2,CSVNGLAGGTDTQYF,TGCAGCGTGAACGGACTAGCGGGGGGCACAGATACGCAGTATTTT
TRBJ2-5,-,13,TRBV29-1,-,CSVEQGSGETQYF,TGCAGCGTTGAACAGGGGAGTGGAGAGACCCAGTACTTC
TRBJ1-4,-,13,TRBV6-6,TRBD1,CARATGTNEKLFF,TGTGCCAGGGCGACAGGGACTAATGAAAAACTGTTTTTT
TRBJ2-1,-,15,TRBV2,-,CASSESRSSYNEQFF,TGTGCCAGCAGTGAATCCAGGAGCTCCTACAATGAGCAGTTCTTC
TRBJ2-5,-,14,TRBV7-9,TRBD2,CASSLGLAGGEQYF,TGTGCCAGCAGCTTAGGACTAGCGGGAGGGGAGCAGTACTTC
TRBJ1-2,-,13,TRBV18,TRBD1,CASSTGEAYGYTF,TGTGCCAGCTCGACAGGGGAGGCCTATGGCTACACCTTC
TRBJ2-7,-,15,TRBV6-1,TRBD1,CASSEYGQGVYEQYF,TGTGCCAGCAGTGAATACGGACAGGGGGTCTACGAGCAGTACTTC
TRBJ1-6,-,13,TRBV5-8,-,CASSFIGQWHLHF,TGTGCCAGCAGCTTTATTGGTCAGTGGCACCTCCACTTT
TRBJ1-1,-,14,TRBV2,TRBD1,CASSAQGQTTEAFF,TGTGCCAGCAGTGCTCAGGGACAGACCACTGAAGCTTTCTTT
TRBJ2-1,-,12,TRBV29-1,-,CSVEDPGHAGFF,TGCAGCGTTGAAGATCCGGGGCACGCGGGGTTCTTC
TRBJ2-6,-,14,TRBV9,-,CASSVKRGANVLTF,TGTGCCAGCAGCGTAAAGAGAGGGGCCAACGTCCTGACTTTC
TRBJ1-1,-,15,TRBV7-9,-,CASSLVAFRNTEAFF,TGTGCCAGCAGCTTAGTAGCCTTCAGAAACACTGAAGCTTTCTTT
TRBJ1-4,-,14,TRBV5-4,TRBD1,CASSLQGVDEKLFF,TGTGCCAGCAGCTTGCAGGGGGTCGATGAAAAACTGTTTTTT
TRBJ2-7,-,14,TRBV7-9,-,CASSLGPGSYEQYF,TGTGCCAGCAGCTTGGGCCCTGGGTCCTACGAGCAGTACTTC
TRBJ2-2,-,16,TRBV14,TRBD1,CASRGPGQGNTGELFF,TGTGCCAGCAGGGGGCCGGGACAGGGGAACACCGGGGAGCTGTTTTTT
TRBJ2-2,-,15,TRBV4-1,-,CASSQDLRGAGELFF,TGCGCCAGCAGCCAAGATCTTAGGGGGGCCGGGGAGCTGTTTTTT
TRBJ2-6,-,15,TRBV2,-,CASSGDDGGANVLTF,TGTGCCAGCAGTGGGGACGACGGGGGGGCCAACGTCCTGACTTTC
TRBJ2-1,-,14,TRBV2,-,CASRRLTNDNEQFF,TGTGCCAGCAGGCGACTAACGAATGACAATGAGCAGTTCTTC
TRBJ2-4,-,16,TRBV28,-,CASSTGHPLAKNIQYF,TGTGCCAGCAGTACCGGACACCCCTTAGCCAAAAACATTCAGTACTTC
TRBJ2-7,-,13,TRBV14,-,CASSPGRSYEQYF,TGTGCCAGCAGCCCGGGTCGATCCTACGAGCAGTACTTC
TRBJ2-1,-,15,TRBV2,TRBD1,CASRPGQGLTNEQFF,TGTGCCAGCAGGCCCGGACAGGGCCTAACCAATGAGCAGTTCTTC
TRBJ1-2,once,14,TRBV28,-,CASSLAGASYGYTF,TGTGCCAGCAGTTTAGCAGGGGCAAGCTATGGCTACACCTTC
TRBJ2-7,-,15,TRBV5-1,-,CASSLQPAAPYEQYF,TGCGCCAGCAGCTTGCAGCCAGCAGCTCCCTACGAGCAGTACTTC
TRBJ1-3,-,15,TRBV28,-,CASTADSLLGNTIYF,TGTGCCAGCACCGCCGACAGTCTACTTGGAAACACCATATATTTT
TRBJ1-3,-,18,TRBV5-6,-,CASSFRPGRTRSGNTIYF,TGTGCCAGCAGCTTCCGACCGGGACGGACGCGATCTGGAAACACCATATATTTT
TRBJ1-2,-,13,TRBV28,-,CAISGGRNYGYTF,TGTGCCATAAGCGGCGGCCGGAACTATGGCTACACCTTC
TRBJ2-1,-,18,TRBV7-2,TRBD2,CASSFGSGFFGAYNEQFF,TGTGCCAGCAGCTTTGGTAGCGGGTTCTTTGGGGCCTACAATGAGCAGTTCTTC
TRBJ2-5,-,16,TRBV11-2,-,CASSPYLGQGEETQYF,TGTGCCAGCAGCCCTTACTTAGGGCAGGGCGAGGAGACCCAGTACTTC
TRBJ2-2,-,17,TRBV6-1,TRBD2,CASSGGLAGTNTGELFF,TGTGCCAGCAGTGGGGGACTAGCGGGAACGAACACCGGGGAGCTGTTTTTT
TRBJ2-3,-,14,TRBV25-1,-,CASSESQPTDTQYF,TGTGCCAGCAGTGAATCCCAGCCCACAGATACGCAGTATTTT
TRBJ1-1,-,13,TRBV5-4,-,CASSLPGRTEAFF,TGTGCCAGCAGCTTGCCAGGGAGAACTGAAGCTTTCTTT
TRBJ2-7,-,15,TRBV6-1,-,CASEQSQGLSYEQYF,TGTGCCAGCGAACAGTCGCAGGGTTTATCCTACGAGCAGTACTTC
TRBJ2-7,-,13,TRBV23-1,-,CASSQSRAYEQYF,TGCGCCAGCAGTCAATCCAGGGCATACGAGCAGTACTTC